This passage covers 17 T cell receptor beta chains from one sample sequenced in a study of T cell responses to AZD1222 COVID-19 vaccine (dated by TCRdb to the early 2020s). The library was produced with the immunoSEQ multiplex PCR assay. The table comes from immuneACCESS by way of TCRdb, which keeps in-frame sequences with V and J called. Part of the clones is missing from these tables; in studies checked, under half for an unresolved V gene and the rest for unknown reasons. This sample comprises about 120,000 clones, approximately 87% of them detected only once. The biggest ten clones account for approximately 12% of the sample. The sample's time point label is to be understood as: baseline before first vaccination. Sequenced here: peripheral blood, sampled on day 0 of AZD1222 vaccination. These receptors were taken from an adult in good health.

Here the CDR3 reads CASRGTGENGYTF. DNA of the CDR3: TGTGCCAGCAGGGGGACAGGGGAGAATGGCTACACCTTC. This rearrangement joins TRBV2 to TRBJ1-2; 10 bases match TRBD1. Germline CDR1 is SNHLY and CDR2 is FYNNEI. V lost 6 bases to trimming and J lost 6 bases; unmatched junction nucleotides: 4. The CDR3 has 13 residues.

This chain uses TRBV28 with TRBJ2-6; D possibly matches TRBD1 or TRBD2 (5 bases each). Germline-derived CDR1 and CDR2 are MDHEN and SYDVKM. The CDR3 covers 19 residues. V dropped 7 bases and J dropped 0 bases, with 22 bases sitting between them. The CDR3 DNA is TGTGCCAGCAACACGCACCGGGACCCGAGGTACTCTGGGGCCAACGTCCTGACTTTC. Protein sequence: CASNTHRDPRYSGANVLTF.

The CDR3 is CASSEAGRGYEQYF. The CDR3 coding sequence is TGTGCCAGCAGTGAAGCGGGCAGGGGCTACGAGCAGTACTTC. The rearrangement joins TRBV6-1 to TRBJ2-7; D possibly corresponds to TRBD1 (6 bases). V was cut by 0 bases and J by 3 bases, with 9 bases left in between. The CDR3 covers 14 residues. CDR1 is MNHNS and CDR2 is SASEGT in the germline V gene.

This clone occurred once. The chain joins TRBV5-4 to TRBJ1-5; D is unclear. CDR1 and CDR2 from the germline V gene are SGHNT and YYREEE (reference sequence). Trimming shortened V by 0 bases and J by 5 bases, and 6 bases separated the two germline ends. This CDR3 region has 13 residues. The CDR3 spells CASSLDRDQPQHF. The CDR3 nucleotides are TGTGCCAGCAGCTTGGACAGAGATCAGCCCCAGCATTTT.

This CDR3 is CASSQSRPGTGWTEAFF. The CDR3 DNA sequence: TGTGCCAGCAGCCAAAGCCGACCCGGGACAGGGTGGACTGAAGCTTTCTTT. The V and J genes are TRBV6-2 or TRBV6-3 and TRBJ1-1, with 9 bases fitting TRBD1. This CDR3 has 17 residues. Losses at the gene ends were 6 bases for V and 5 bases for J; bases not matched to a gene: 16. CDR1 is MNHEY, CDR2 SVGEGT, per germline.

This chain links TRBV6-2 or TRBV6-3 with TRBJ2-3; 13 bases map to TRBD2. The CDR3 extends over 18 amino acids. CDR1 and CDR2 from the germline V gene are MNHEY and SVGEGT. V shed 0 bases, J shed 5 bases, and the junction held 8 bases outside the gene matches. CDR3 sequence: CASSYSGTSGMGKDTQYF. The DNA for the CDR3 is TGTGCCAGCAGTTACTCCGGGACTAGCGGGATGGGTAAAGATACGCAGTATTTT.

The chain joins TRBV2 to TRBJ1-2; the match to TRBD1 covers 10 bases. The CDR3 runs 14 residues. The trim removed 5 bases at V and 4 bases at J, leaving 4 bases unmatched. CDR1 is SNHLY and CDR2 is FYNNEI in the germline V gene. CDR3 coding DNA: TGTGCCAGCAGTTCGACAGGGGGCGGCTATGGCTACACCTTC. It codes for CASSSTGGGYGYTF.

CDR3 in amino acids: CASSPTGRRYEQYF. The CDR3, as DNA: TGTGCCAGCAGCCCGACAGGGCGTAGGTACGAGCAGTACTTC. This chain links TRBV14 with TRBJ2-7; the match to TRBD1 covers 7 bases. The CDR3 extends over 14 amino acids. The J segment lost 4 bases and the V segment lost 4 bases, leaving 7 bases of the junction unmatched. From germline, CDR1 is SGHDN and CDR2 FVKESK.

This clone was detected a few times. J is TRBJ2-5 and V is TRBV7-3; the match to TRBD1 covers 7 bases. V gave up 1 base and J gave up 9 bases; unmatched junction bases: 5. The CDR3 is made up of 13 amino acids. Germline CDR1 SGHTA, CDR2 FQGTGA. This chain's CDR3 is CASSLMGTGAQYF. In DNA, the CDR3 is TGTGCCAGCAGCTTAATGGGAACAGGGGCCCAGTACTTC.

The V and J genes are TRBV28 and TRBJ1-3; TRBD1 aligns across 8 bases. The CDR3 consists of 15 residues. The V gene end was trimmed by 4 bases and the J gene end by 6 bases; junction bases not matched to a gene: 8. CDR1 is MDHEN and CDR2 is SYDVKM in the germline V gene. DNA of the CDR3: TGTGCCAGCAGTTCACTCAGGGGGCTAGAAAACACCATATATTTT. This translates into CASSSLRGLENTIYF.

The chain carries TRBV6-5 and TRBJ1-2, with 7 bases aligning to TRBD1. CDR3 length: 16 residues. Trimming took 0 bases from V and 2 from J; bases not matched to a gene: 6. The germline V gene encodes CDR1 MNHEY and CDR2 SVGAGI. The CDR3 region has the DNA TGTGCCAGCAGTTACTCGAGAGGGGGCGTGAACTATGGCTACACCTTC. It translates to CASSYSRGGVNYGYTF.

The chain carries TRBV27 and TRBJ2-2, with 11 bases fitting TRBD2. This CDR3 comprises 18 residues. V trimming: 5 bases; J trimming: 5 bases; junction bases outside the gene matches: 13. Germline-derived CDR1 and CDR2 are MNHEY and SMNVEV (reference sequence). The CDR3 region has the DNA TGTGCCAGCAGTCAGACTAGCGGGACCGGAAGGGCAACCGGGGAGCTGTTTTTT. Translated, it gives CASSQTSGTGRATGELFF.

This clone has a handful of counts. V usage is TRBV19 and J usage is TRBJ2-1; 7 nucleotides match TRBD2. From germline, CDR1 is LNHDA and CDR2 SQIVND (reference sequence). V was pared by 3 bases and J by 6 bases, with 11 bases of the junction left unmatched. CDR3 size: 16 residues. In nucleotides, the CDR3 is TGTGCCAGTAGTATGAGAAGCGGGGCTCTTCTCAATGAGCAGTTCTTC. It encodes CASSMRSGALLNEQFF.

V usage is TRBV27 and J usage is TRBJ1-6; D might be TRBD1 (5 bases). The length of the CDR3 is 17 residues. Germline V gene sequence: CDR1 MNHEY, CDR2 SMNVEV (reference sequence). The V gene lost 8 bases and the J gene lost 0 bases, with 17 bases spanning the gap. In DNA, the CDR3 is TGTGCCAGCGGATCAGGGCCTTACCGCTCCTATAATTCACCCCTCCACTTT. It encodes CASGSGPYRSYNSPLHF.

J is TRBJ1-4 and V is TRBV5-4; unclear D gene. V lost 0 bases and J 4 bases, leaving 7 bases between the germline ends. This CDR3 region has 14 residues. CDR1 and CDR2 from the germline V gene are SGHNT and YYREEE (reference sequence). CDR3 sequence reads: CASSLGGINEKLFF. Written as DNA, the CDR3 is TGTGCCAGCAGCTTGGGAGGGATTAATGAAAAACTGTTTTTT.

This clone was observed a handful of times. Other DNA sequences in this specimen translate into the identical CDR3. J is TRBJ2-5 and V is TRBV7-3, with TRBD2 identical over 14 bases. V dropped 2 bases and J dropped 5; count of bases not matched to a gene: 10. Germline assignment: CDR1 SGHTA and CDR2 FQGTGA. The CDR3 runs to 18 residues. CDR3 DNA sequence: TGTGCCAGCAGCTTAGGGACTGGACTAGCGGGAGGTGGGGAGACCCAGTACTTC. It specifies CASSLGTGLAGGGETQYF.

This rearrangement joins TRBV5-1 to TRBJ1-2; 10 nucleotides align to TRBD1. There are 15 residues in the CDR3. The V and J ends lost 4 bases and 4 bases, in that order; junction bases with no gene match: 7. The germline V gene encodes CDR1 SGHRS and CDR2 YFSETQ. The CDR3 loop is CASSVGQGFSYGYTF. In nucleotides, the CDR3 is TGCGCCAGCAGCGTGGGACAGGGGTTTAGCTATGGCTACACCTTC.